These T cell receptor beta chains were read from a single sample in a study of Siglec-9 on CD8 T cells in melanoma. Sequencing used immunoSEQ multiplex PCR; TCRdb keeps in-frame clones, though not all of them. Of almost 30,000 clones listed, 75% to 85% are singletons. Sequenced: Siglec-9- CD8+ T cells sorted from blood. The receptors originated from a human donor in good health. The CDR3 runs from the conserved cysteine through the conserved F or W. D genes are given only for firm matches. The size field is filled for only some rows; it gives once, few, many or a size class.

TRBV30,-,few,TRBJ1-1,TGTGCCTGGAGTGTTCTAGGGAACACTGAAGCTTTCTTT,CAWSVLGNTEAFF
TRBV19,TRBD1,few,TRBJ1-1,TGTGCCAGTAGCCCAGGGACAGGGACCGAAGCTTTCTTT,CASSPGTGTEAFF
TRBV19,-,-,TRBJ1-1,TGTGCCAGTAGGCCAGGGGAGACTGAAGCTTTCTTT,CASRPGETEAFF
TRBV7-6,-,medium-sized,TRBJ1-2,TGTGCCAGCAGCCCCCGATCAAAACAGGCAAGGGGTGACTCCTATGGCTACACCTTC,CASSPRSKQARGDSYGYTF
TRBV6-1,-,-,TRBJ2-7,TGTGCCAGCGGCTCCTACGAGCAGTACTTC,CASGSYEQYF
TRBV19,-,-,TRBJ2-2,TGTGCCAGTACCTCAAACCTCGCCGGGGAGCTGTTTTTT,CASTSNLAGELFF
TRBV4-1,TRBD1,few,TRBJ1-1,TGCGCCAGCAGCCAAGATAAGGGGGCGAAGAACACTGAAGCTTTCTTT,CASSQDKGAKNTEAFF
TRBV29-1,-,-,TRBJ2-3,TGCAGCGTTGAAAGCGACCCAGGGGATACGCAGTATTTT,CSVESDPGDTQYF
TRBV21-1,-,-,TRBJ2-3,TGTGCCAGCATCTCCCCCTGGGTGGGAGGGAAGCGCACAGATACGCAGTATTTT,CASISPWVGGKRTDTQYF
TRBV19,-,few,TRBJ1-1,TGTGCCAGTAACGCAGGGATCGCTGAAGCTTTCTTT,CASNAGIAEAFF
TRBV7-6,-,-,TRBJ1-5,TGTGCCAGCAGCTCAGACCCCAATCAGCCCCAGCATTTT,CASSSDPNQPQHF
TRBV7-9,-,once,TRBJ1-4,TGTGCCAGCAGCCGTGATTCGCAAAAACTGTTTTTT,CASSRDSQKLFF
TRBV27,TRBD1,-,TRBJ1-5,TGTGCCAGCAGGCCTACAGGGGATCAGCCCCAGCATTTT,CASRPTGDQPQHF
TRBV9,-,-,TRBJ2-5,TGTGCCAGCAGCGTAGACGGCCAAGAGACCCAGTACTTC,CASSVDGQETQYF
TRBV11-2,TRBD2,-,TRBJ2-5,TGTGCCAGCAGCCCAAGGGCGGGAGGCGGGGAGACCCAGTACTTC,CASSPRAGGGETQYF
TRBV27,-,-,TRBJ1-1,TGTGCCAGCAGTTTCGGGCCGAACACTGAAGCTTTCTTT,CASSFGPNTEAFF
TRBV19,TRBD2,-,TRBJ2-1,TGTGCCAGTACCTCGGGACTAGCGGGATACAATGAGCAGTTCTTC,CASTSGLAGYNEQFF
TRBV11-2,-,once,TRBJ1-4,TGTGCCAGCAGCTTAGGCGGTGGACTGAATGAAAAACTGTTTTTT,CASSLGGGLNEKLFF
TRBV12-5,-,-,TRBJ1-5,TGTGCTAGTGGTTTTGATAGCAATCAGCCCCAGCATTTT,CASGFDSNQPQHF
TRBV6-5,-,-,TRBJ2-3,TGTGCCAGCAGTTACGAGTACACAGATACGCAGTATTTT,CASSYEYTDTQYF
TRBV4-1,TRBD1,few,TRBJ1-1,TGCGCCAGCAGCCACGACAGGGGTGGAGACACTGAAGCTTTCTTT,CASSHDRGGDTEAFF
TRBV7-9,-,-,TRBJ1-1,TGTGCCAGCAGCTCGGGGCCCGGGGACACTGAAGCTTTCTTT,CASSSGPGDTEAFF
TRBV13,TRBD2,-,TRBJ2-5,TGTGCCAGCAGCTTAGGCATAAGGACTAGCGGGGGGAGGCGAGAGACCCAGTACTTC,CASSLGIRTSGGRRETQYF
TRBV7-7,-,-,TRBJ1-2,TGTGCCAGCAGCCAAGGATGCCGAAAGACCTATGGCTACACCTTC,CASSQGCRKTYGYTF
TRBV6-4,TRBD1,-,TRBJ1-1,TGTGCCAGCAGAGAGAATACAGGGGTGCCTGAAGCTTTCTTT,CASRENTGVPEAFF
TRBV4-1,-,-,TRBJ1-2,TGCGCCAGCAGCCAAGATTTGCAGGGCGGCTATGGCTACACCTTC,CASSQDLQGGYGYTF
TRBV7-9,-,-,TRBJ2-7,TGTGCCAGCAGCTTAGCGGTAGGGGCCTCTTACGAGCAGTACTTC,CASSLAVGASYEQYF
TRBV2,-,few,TRBJ1-1,TGTGCCAGCAGTGTTGGTGAAGCTTTCTTT,CASSVGEAFF
TRBV9,-,-,TRBJ2-3,TGTGCCAGCAGCGGGAGGCAGGACCACACAGATACGCAGTATTTT,CASSGRQDHTDTQYF
TRBV9,TRBD2,-,TRBJ2-6,TGTGCCAGCAGCGTAGTGGGGGAGGGCCTGAGCGCTGGGGCCAACGTCCTGACTTTC,CASSVVGEGLSAGANVLTF
TRBV7-3,TRBD1,-,TRBJ2-4,TGTGCCAGCAGCCCAACAGGGGGCGGAAACATTCAGTACTTC,CASSPTGGGNIQYF
TRBV11-3,-,-,TRBJ2-3,TGTGCCAGCAGTACGTCATTTGCGTCTCGGTCTAGCACAGATACGCAGTATTTT,CASSTSFASRSSTDTQYF
TRBV29-1,-,-,TRBJ2-1,TGCAGCGCGGGGGCCTTAGGGGGTCCCGGTGATGAGCAGTTCTTC,CSAGALGGPGDEQFF
TRBV28,-,-,TRBJ2-7,TGTGCCAGCAGTTTTGGGCCGGGCCAGACACAGTCCTACGAGCAGTACTTC,CASSFGPGQTQSYEQYF
TRBV19,-,-,TRBJ2-3,TGTGCCAGTAGTATAAACAGTCCCACAGATACGCAGTATTTT,CASSINSPTDTQYF
TRBV11-2,-,-,TRBJ2-1,TGTGCCAGCAGCTTAGCCCCGTCGGCAGCTATGTCCTACAATGAGCAGTTCTTC,CASSLAPSAAMSYNEQFF
TRBV28,TRBD1,-,TRBJ1-2,TGTGCCAGCACTCTTATTAGGGACAGGATTCGAAATAACTATGGCTACACCTTC,CASTLIRDRIRNNYGYTF
TRBV14,-,-,TRBJ1-6,TGTGCCAGCAGCCAAGTGGGGGGATCACCCCTCCACTTT,CASSQVGGSPLHF
TRBV5-1,-,few,TRBJ1-1,TGCGCCAGCAGCTTGGGACCCGAAGCTTTCTTT,CASSLGPEAFF
TRBV28,-,-,TRBJ2-1,TGTGCCAGCAGGAGAGAACTCAATGAGCAGTTCTTC,CASRRELNEQFF
TRBV27,-,-,TRBJ1-2,TGTGCCAGCAGTTTATCGGGGACCAACTATGGCTACACCTTC,CASSLSGTNYGYTF
TRBV14,-,-,TRBJ1-1,TGTGCCAGCAGCCAAGATCTTTTGTGGGGGGGCACTGAAGCTTTCTTT,CASSQDLLWGGTEAFF
TRBV30,TRBD1,-,TRBJ1-1,TGTGCCTGGAGTGTACCCAGGGGGCGGATTCTTTTCTTT,CAWSVPRGRILFF
TRBV13,TRBD1,-,TRBJ2-1,TGTGCCAGCACGGGACAGAACAATGAGCAGTTCTTC,CASTGQNNEQFF
TRBV5-6,TRBD1,-,TRBJ1-2,TGTGCCAGCAGCTTTGGGACAGGGGGTATGAATGGCTACACCTTC,CASSFGTGGMNGYTF
TRBV19,-,once,TRBJ2-2,TGTGCCAGTAGTATATTGTCGGACAGATTGAACACCGGGGAGCTGTTTTTT,CASSILSDRLNTGELFF
TRBV28,TRBD1,once,TRBJ2-7,TGTGCCAGCAGGCTGGGACAGGGGGCGACCTACGAGCAGTACTTC,CASRLGQGATYEQYF
TRBV5-1,-,-,TRBJ1-1,TGCGCCAGCAGCCTGGTTTTAGGGAACACTGAAGCTTTCTTT,CASSLVLGNTEAFF
TRBV27,TRBD1,-,TRBJ2-5,TGTGCCAGCAGTATCGGGACAGGGTTCCAAGAGACCCAGTACTTC,CASSIGTGFQETQYF